One sample yielded the 32 T cell receptor beta chains listed below, sequenced in a study of CD8 T cells in ankylosing spondylitis. Via MiXCR, TCRdb re-called the 5' RACE reads, giving one row per CDR3 protein. Seen here are roughly 700,000 distinct CDR3 sequences, around 19% observed once, and the top ten hold around a fifth. General study results and limits: Apparently characteristic of ankylosing spondylitis blood was a TCR beta motif (roughly eight highly homologous variants).

The antigens these receptors bind are not known. Sample: blood, either unsorted or a sorted T cell fraction (not recorded which). All receptors come from a male donor with ankylosing spondylitis.

The gene calls are TRBV6-5 and TRBJ2-7; D gene ambiguous. V lost 6 bases, J lost 2 bases, and 8 bases lay in between. Germline values: CDR1 MNHEY, CDR2 SVGAGI. The CDR3 sequence is 12 residues long. The CDR3 region is CASRTAAYEQYF. CDR3 DNA: TGTGCCAGCAGGACGGCAGCCTACGAGCAGTACTTC.

The chain uses TRBV6-1 and TRBJ1-2; D uncertain. Germline CDR1 MNHNS, CDR2 SASEGT. V was cut by 1 base and J by 8 bases, with 17 bases left in between. The CDR3 loop spans 15 amino acids. Written as DNA, the CDR3 is TGTGCCAGCAGTGAAGTCCTGGAATCCGGCTTGGGCTACACCTTC. This gives the protein CASSEVLESGLGYTF.

The chain recombines TRBV2 with TRBJ2-2, with no clear D. Germline assignment: CDR1 SNHLY and CDR2 FYNNEI. V lost 1 base to trimming and J lost 5 bases, with 5 bases between them. CDR3 size: 13 residues. The CDR3 DNA is TGTGCCAGCAGTGAAGAAGGGACCGGGGAGCTGTTTTTT. The encoded protein is CASSEEGTGELFF.

The table lists this clonotype with a few counts. This chain uses TRBV5-1 with TRBJ1-2; D not certain. Germline CDR1 reads SGHRS; CDR2 reads YFSETQ. CDR3 length: 14 residues. The ends were cut back, 0 bases at V and 3 bases at J, with 9 bases in the middle. The CDR3 DNA reads TGCGCCAGCAGCTTGGCAGGTTCCCACTATGGCTACACCTTC. Translating it yields CASSLAGSHYGYTF. Full variable domain (outside the CDR3, taken from reference TRBV5-1 and TRBJ1-2): KAGVTQTPRYLIKTRGQQVTLSCSPISGHRSVSWYQQTPGQGLQFLFEYFSETQRNKGNFPGRFSGRQFSNSRSEMNVSTLELGDSALYLCASSLAGSHYGYTFGSGTRLTVV.

This chain links TRBV20-1 with TRBJ2-7; no clear D. The germline V gene encodes CDR1 DFQATT and CDR2 SNEGSKA (reference sequence). The CDR3 is 13 amino acids. V shed 3 bases and J shed 2 bases, with 11 bases lying between them. The CDR3 reads CSASSGTAYEQYF. In DNA, the CDR3 is TGCAGTGCTAGTTCCGGCACCGCCTACGAGCAGTACTTC.

This clonotype has just a few counts. V usage is TRBV30 and J usage is TRBJ2-7; D perhaps matches TRBD1 (6 bases). Looked up from germline, CDR1 is GTSNPN and CDR2 is SVGIG (reference sequence). CDR3 length: 12 amino acids. Deletions cut 7 bases from V and 3 bases from J, with 13 bases between. DNA for the CDR3: TGTGCCTCCCAAGGACAGAACTACGAGCAGTACTTC. Translated: CASQGQNYEQYF.

This clonotype has at least ten counts. This chain links TRBV12-3 or TRBV12-4 with TRBJ2-7; 7 positions match TRBD2. The CDR3 has 15 residues. After removal of 3 bases from V and 1 base from J, the junction contained 6 bases not matched to a gene. The CDR3 DNA reads as TGTGCCAGCAGTTTCGGACTAGTGGGGTCCTACGAGCAGTACTTC. Its translation is CASSFGLVGSYEQYF.

The chain recombines TRBV28 with TRBJ2-1; a weak D match, TRBD2 (5 bases). Germline V lookup: CDR1 MDHEN, CDR2 SYDVKM. Trimming pared 1 base from V and 0 bases from J, leaving 16 bases between. This CDR3 comprises 18 residues. CDR3 in DNA: TGTGCCAGCAGTTTATCGACGGGCGGGTCGCTCTCCTACAATGAGCAGTTCTTC. Translated, it gives CASSLSTGGSLSYNEQFF. The entire variable domain, with the rest obtained from reference TRBV28 and TRBJ2-1, is as follows: DVKVTQSSRYLVKRTGEKVFLECVQDMDHENMFWYRQDPGLGLRLIYFSYDVKMKEKGDIPEGYSVSREKKERFSLILESASTNQTSMYLCASSLSTGGSLSYNEQFFGPGTRLTVL.

This clonotype was seen a handful of times. This sequence joins TRBV20-1 and TRBJ2-7; D uncertain. Germline-derived CDR1 and CDR2 are DFQATT and SNEGSKA (reference sequence). The CDR3 extends over 13 amino acids. Trimming left V 5 bases short and J 1 base short, with 12 bases between. CDR3 amino acids: CSAPPWGSYEQYF. CDR3 coding DNA: TGCAGTGCTCCACCGTGGGGATCCTACGAGCAGTACTTC.

This clonotype was seen a handful of times. The chain links TRBV5-1 to TRBJ2-7; 8 bases line up with TRBD2. Germline CDR1 is SGHRS and CDR2 is YFSETQ. The CDR3 sequence is 17 residues long. The V gene end was trimmed by 4 bases and the J gene end by 6 bases; junction bases not matched to a gene: 18. The CDR3 here is CASSLRLAKIEGSEQYF. DNA for the CDR3: TGCGCCAGCAGCCTAAGACTAGCGAAGATCGAGGGCAGCGAGCAGTACTTC. The whole variable domain, remainder taken from reference TRBV5-1 and TRBJ2-7, is KAGVTQTPRYLIKTRGQQVTLSCSPISGHRSVSWYQQTPGQGLQFLFEYFSETQRNKGNFPGRFSGRQFSNSRSEMNVSTLELGDSALYLCASSLRLAKIEGSEQYFGPGTRLTVT.

V and J are TRBV5-1 and TRBJ2-2; D gene unclear. The V and J ends lost 4 bases and 6 bases respectively, with 16 bases between them. This CDR3 comprises 15 residues. The V gene's germline CDR1 is SGHRS and CDR2 YFSETQ. DNA for the CDR3: TGCGCCAGCAGCGAGACACCCCCGAAGCCCGGGGAGCTGTTTTTT. This translates into CASSETPPKPGELFF.

Only a few counts were recorded for this clonotype. The V call is TRBV5-1, the J call TRBJ2-3; D call uncertain. CDR1 and CDR2 (germline): SGHRS, YFSETQ. The ends were cut back, 0 bases at V and 5 bases at J, with 13 bases in the middle. CDR3 length equals 15 residues. CDR3 coding DNA: TGCGCCAGCAGCTTGGGGACCGTCGCGAGAGATACGCAGTATTTT. Translating it yields CASSLGTVARDTQYF.

The rearrangement links TRBV12-3 or TRBV12-4 to TRBJ2-1; D is perhaps TRBD1 or TRBD2 (5 bases each). Trimming took off 6 bases at V and 0 bases at J, with 15 bases between the two ends. The CDR3 spans 16 residues. The CDR3 region has the DNA TGTGCCAGCAGCCTAGGGACGCCTGGCTCCTACAATGAGCAGTTCTTC. Translated, it gives CASSLGTPGSYNEQFF.

The chain links TRBV29-1 to TRBJ1-2; D remains unclear. V was trimmed by 3 bases and J by 5 bases, leaving 10 bases between them. The CDR3 sequence is 12 residues long. Germline-derived CDR1 and CDR2 are SQVTM and ANQGSEA. This chain's CDR3 is CSVDGSDYGYTF. For the CDR3, the DNA is TGCAGCGTTGACGGGAGTGATTATGGCTACACCTTC.

This sequence joins TRBV20-1 and TRBJ2-4, with 11 positions matching TRBD1. Unmatched junction bases numbered 8, after V lost 3 bases and J lost 4 bases. The germline CDR1 and CDR2 sequences are DFQATT and SNEGSKA (reference sequence). The CDR3 consists of 16 residues. CDR3 protein: CSASSGQGAMKNIQYF. CDR3 sequence (DNA): TGCAGTGCTAGTTCAGGACAGGGGGCGATGAAAAACATTCAGTACTTC.

This clonotype was seen a few times. The gene calls are TRBV4-1 and TRBJ1-1, with D uncertain. The CDR3 is 14 residues long. The ends were cut back, 0 bases at V and 4 bases at J, with 9 bases in the middle. Germline assignment: CDR1 MGHRA and CDR2 YSYEKL. Written as DNA, the CDR3 is TGCGCCAGCAGCCAAGAGGGGATTGGCACTGAAGCTTTCTTT. This translates into CASSQEGIGTEAFF.

This chain uses TRBV7-8 with TRBJ2-1; D may be TRBD1 (6 bases). This CDR3 has 14 residues. Germline CDR1 SGHVS, CDR2 FQNEAQ. Deletions cut 6 bases from V and 6 bases from J, with 15 bases between. CDR3 sequence reads: CASSSRDMFNEQFF. The CDR3 DNA follows: TGTGCCAGCAGTTCACGGGACATGTTCAATGAGCAGTTCTTC.

This clonotype was recorded a few times. The chain uses TRBV4-3 and TRBJ2-1, with D perhaps matching TRBD2 (6 bases). In germline, CDR1 is LGHNA, CDR2 YSLEER. V shed 1 base and J shed 4 bases, with 17 bases lying between them. The CDR3 loop spans 17 amino acids. The CDR3 DNA is TGCGCCAGCAGCCAAGCCCACGAGGCGCGGGGTTACAATGAGCAGTTCTTC. Amino acids: CASSQAHEARGYNEQFF.

This clonotype was recorded a few times. V is TRBV28 and J is TRBJ2-1, with 7 nucleotides matching TRBD1. J lost 2 bases, V lost 5 bases, and 3 bases had no gene match. Germline-derived CDR1 and CDR2 are MDHEN and SYDVKM. The CDR3 is made up of 14 amino acids. The CDR3 here is CASSKGTAYNEQFF. The CDR3 DNA sequence: TGTGCCAGCAGTAAAGGGACAGCCTACAATGAGCAGTTCTTC.

This clonotype was detected only a few times. The chain couples TRBV6-2 or TRBV6-3 to TRBJ2-3; weak D call: TRBD2 (5 bases). Germline CDR1 MNHEY, CDR2 SVGEGT. CDR3 size: 15 residues. V lost 6 bases, J lost 0 bases, and 13 bases lay in between. The CDR3 reads CASRPGIDSTDTQYF. In DNA form, the CDR3 reads TGTGCCAGCAGACCCGGGATCGACAGCACAGATACGCAGTATTTT.

This clonotype occurred a few times. This chain uses TRBV20-1 with TRBJ1-2; D unclear. CDR1 and CDR2 (germline): DFQATT, SNEGSKA (reference sequence). V lost 6 bases, J lost 8 bases, and 16 bases lay in between. The CDR3 length is 12 residues. In DNA, the CDR3 is TGCAGTGCCGTCCCCCCCGTGGGAGGCTACACCTTC. The encoded protein is CSAVPPVGGYTF.

The V call is TRBV5-6, the J call TRBJ1-1; D remains ambiguous. This CDR3 region has 13 residues. V was trimmed by 3 bases and J by 1 base, leaving 7 bases between them. Germline loops: CDR1 SGHDT, CDR2 YYEEEE. The CDR3 DNA reads TGTGCCAGCAGCTCACCATCGAACACTGAAGCTTTCTTT. It is translated as CASSSPSNTEAFF.

The chain uses TRBV27 and TRBJ1-2; D ambiguous. With 7 bases removed from V and 0 bases from J, the gap between germline ends came to 12 bases. This CDR3 has 14 amino acids. Germline-derived CDR1 and CDR2 are MNHEY and SMNVEV (reference sequence). The CDR3 sequence: CASTTWGSNYGYTF. DNA for the CDR3: TGTGCCAGCACCACCTGGGGTTCTAACTATGGCTACACCTTC.

This chain links TRBV12-3 or TRBV12-4 with TRBJ2-7, with 10 bases matching TRBD2. V gave up 3 bases and J gave up 6 bases; unmatched junction bases: 5. This CDR3 is 14 amino acids long. CDR3 sequence (DNA): TGTGCCAGCAGTTTGTCTAGCGGGAGTACCGAGCAGTACTTC. It codes for CASSLSSGSTEQYF.

V usage is TRBV6-1 and J usage is TRBJ2-7; the D gene could be TRBD1 or TRBD2 (5 bases each). The V gene's germline CDR1 is MNHNS and CDR2 SASEGT. CDR3 length: 14 residues. V was trimmed by 8 bases and J by 3 bases, leaving 17 bases between them. CDR3: CASAVSRGSYEQYF. The CDR3 DNA is TGTGCCAGCGCGGTCTCCCGGGGCAGCTACGAGCAGTACTTC.

At least ten counts were recorded for this clonotype. This chain uses TRBV3-1 with TRBJ2-1, with unresolved D. The germline gives CDR1 LGHDT, CDR2 YNNKEL (reference sequence). The V gene lost 4 bases and the J gene lost 0 bases, with 4 bases spanning the gap. CDR3 length: 13 amino acids. The CDR3 sequence: CASSRSSYNEQFF. In DNA form, the CDR3 reads TGTGCCAGCAGCCGGAGCTCCTACAATGAGCAGTTCTTC.

This clonotype turned up a few times. The V and J genes are TRBV29-1 and TRBJ1-1; unclear D gene. V was pared by 2 bases and J by 1 base, with 8 bases between. From germline, CDR1 is SQVTM and CDR2 ANQGSEA. The CDR3 extends over 13 amino acids. The CDR3 is CSVELSENTEAFF. The CDR3 bases are TGCAGCGTTGAACTGTCCGAGAACACTGAAGCTTTCTTT.

This clonotype was counted only a few times. The genes are TRBV12-3 or TRBV12-4 and TRBJ1-2; TRBD1 is a possible D gene (5 bases). V lost 5 bases and J 8 bases, leaving 9 bases between the germline ends. This CDR3 is built from 11 residues. CDR3 in amino acids: CASSTRTGYTF. The DNA for the CDR3 is TGTGCCAGCAGTACAAGGACAGGCTACACCTTC.

The J gene is TRBJ2-2, the V gene TRBV5-1; D is unclear. With 4 bases removed from V and 1 base from J, the gap between germline ends came to 5 bases. CDR3 length: 13 amino acids. Germline V gene lookup returns CDR1 SGHRS and CDR2 YFSETQ. CDR3 DNA sequence: TGCGCCAGCAGCATACAGAACACCGGGGAGCTGTTTTTT. This encodes CASSIQNTGELFF.

The J gene is TRBJ2-2, the V gene TRBV4-3; 10 nucleotides agree with TRBD2. The CDR3 sequence is 16 residues long. Germline V gene sequence: CDR1 LGHNA, CDR2 YSLEER. Trimming removed 0 bases from V and 4 bases from J; junction bases left unmatched: 2. The CDR3 DNA follows: TGCGCCAGCAGCCAAGATAGCGGGAGGATCACCGGGGAGCTGTTTTTT. Translated, it gives CASSQDSGRITGELFF.

This clonotype has a handful of counts. This rearrangement joins TRBV3-1 to TRBJ2-7; possibly TRBD2 for D (7 bases). The CDR3 is 17 residues long. Germline values: CDR1 LGHDT, CDR2 YNNKEL (reference sequence). Trimming took 4 bases from V and 0 from J, leaving 19 bases between them. The CDR3 bases are TGTGCCAGCAGCCCATCCCTTGCCGGGGGGCTCTCCTACGAGCAGTACTTC. This encodes CASSPSLAGGLSYEQYF.

V and J are TRBV24-1 and TRBJ2-1; D is perhaps TRBD2 (6 bases). Trimming shortened V by 2 bases and J by 1 base, and 14 bases separated the two germline ends. Looked up from germline, CDR1 is KGHDR and CDR2 is SFDVKD. This CDR3 is 17 amino acids long. Written as DNA, the CDR3 is TGTGCCACCAGTGATTCCATCGGGAGTAGTTCCTACAATGAGCAGTTCTTC. Translation: CATSDSIGSSSYNEQFF.